The sequence of this T cell receptor beta chain was determined in a study of radiotherapy plus CTLA-4 blockade in lung cancer (dated 2018 in TCRdb). Regarding the research as a whole: Objective responses occurred in around 19% of enrolled patients, and 30% to 35% achieved disease control. General conclusions and limits of the study: After treatment with radiotherapy and ipilimumab, TCR clones that originated in tumors expanded in peripheral blood. Increased serum interferon-beta after radiation, together with early dynamic changes in blood T cell clones, were reported to be the strongest predictors of response.

In this study, focal radiation therapy paired with CTLA-4 blockade (ipilimumab) was tested in patients who had chemo-refractory metastatic non-small-cell lung cancer. On this clone: It has no known antigen specificity. No clone much larger than this one lies a single base away; base qualities are absent.

CDR1 and CDR2 are drawn from the germline V gene (reference sequence): SGHNT, YYREEE. Between the V and J ends, shortened by 4 bases and 5 bases respectively, the junction contains 6 bases. Including the terminal cysteine and phenylalanine, the CDR3 comprises 11 residues. Kept here is only the CDR3 DNA, which spans 33 bases and is read in frame from base 1. The library came from the immunoSEQ multiplex PCR assay. TCRdb provides this immuneACCESS table in a form limited to in-frame rearrangements. Some clones are lacking; in checked studies, under half of them reflect an unresolved V gene, and why the rest are absent is not known. This sample has 35,000 to 45,000 clones in its table, and around 70% of those were observed once. The ten largest clonotypes hold roughly 25% of the sample.

The chain is encoded by TRBV5-4 joined to TRBJ2-5; too little of a D gene remains to name it. This clonotype was sampled from a human donor with non-small cell lung cancer who had a partial response to radiotherapy plus ipilimumab. Sequenced material: peripheral blood, taken from a patient treated with radiotherapy plus ipilimumab. This receptor carries the CDR3 CASSHLETQYF. At the DNA level, the sequence is TGTGCCAGCAGCCATTTGGAGACCCAGTACTTC.